This T cell receptor beta chain was found in a study of blood T cell repertoires in COVID-19. Background on the study: Collection of acute and convalescent COVID-19 samples took place in the United States, Italy and Spain.

Original processing notes: By means of reference gene primer amplification, nucleated cell counts were estimated. Here immunoSEQ multiplex PCR was the method, and the copy in TCRdb shows in-frame clones only, minus some. D and trimming were read from the DNA, whereas the V and J calls and clone size are those reported in that table. This sample has over 250,000 clones, with about nine tenths found just once. The TCR originated in a man in his forties who had recovered from COVID-19. The source material was peripheral blood.

The CDR3 DNA reads as TGTGCCAGCAGCGCCTTGACAGGGGGCAATCAGCCCCAGCATTTT. It yields the protein CASSALTGGNQPQHF. The chain links TRBV5-8 to TRBJ1-5; TRBD1 aligns across 8 bases. The V gene end was trimmed by 4 bases and the J gene end by 2 bases; junction bases not matched to a gene: 5. The germline V gene has CDR1 SGHTS and CDR2 YDEGEE. The CDR3 runs to 15 residues. Supplemented by reference TRBV5-8 and TRBJ1-5, the full variable domain reads EAGVTQSPTHLIKTRGQQATLRCSPISGHTSVYWYQQALGLGLQFLLWYDEGEERNRGNFPPRFSGRQFPNYSSELNVNALELEDSALYLCASSALTGGNQPQHFGDGTRLSIL.